These 31 T cell receptor beta chains share one sample of origin, sequenced in a study of blood T cell repertoires in COVID-19. TCRdb keeps only in-frame clones here, not all; method: immunoSEQ multiplex PCR. The profile covers a few hundred thousand clones, with around 86% appearing a single time and roughly 0.96% taken by the ten largest. Sample: peripheral blood. These receptors were taken from a woman between 40 and 50 years old who had recovered from COVID-19.

V is TRBV3-1 (or the pseudogene TRBV3-2) and J is TRBJ1-5; D gene uncertain. Per the germline V gene, CDR1 is LGHDT and CDR2 is YNNKEL (reference sequence). Deletions cut 2 bases from V and 5 bases from J, with 4 bases between. The CDR3 sequence is 12 residues long. The CDR3 nucleotides read TGTGCCAGCAGCCAAAGCGATCAGCCCCAGCATTTT. Residues: CASSQSDQPQHF.

The V call is TRBV23-1, the J call TRBJ2-1; 7 bases fit TRBD2. TRBV23-1 is an open reading frame whose function is uncertain. J gave up 2 bases and V 2 bases, and 0 bases lay outside the gene matches. CDR3 size: 14 residues. The CDR3 loop reads CASSQAGAYNEQFF. The CDR3 bases are TGCGCCAGCAGTCAAGCGGGGGCCTACAATGAGCAGTTCTTC.

The chain is built from TRBV18 and TRBJ2-5; 12 positions agree with TRBD2. The CDR3 runs 14 residues. Trimming at V came to 2 bases and at J to 10 bases, leaving 5 bases not matched to a gene. Germline CDR1 reads KGHSH; CDR2 reads LQKENI. The CDR3 sequence: CASSPRLAGEVQYF. The CDR3 DNA reads TGTGCCAGCTCACCAAGACTAGCGGGAGAGGTCCAGTACTTC.

The CDR3 bases are TGTGCCAGCAGCTCCCGGGGGGCGGGCTCGAACACCGGGGAGCTGTTTTTT. As protein: CASSSRGAGSNTGELFF. V usage is TRBV12-1 and J usage is TRBJ2-2; no check of the table's D call, TRBD2, against the DNA was made. TRBV12-1 is a pseudogene locus. The CDR3 totals 17 residues.

This clone appeared a single time. This sequence joins TRBV7-9 and TRBJ1-2; 10 bases map to TRBD1. Trimming took 5 bases from V and 8 from J; bases not matched to a gene: 14. CDR3 length: 16 residues. The germline V gene encodes CDR1 SEHNR and CDR2 FQNEAQ (reference sequence). CDR3 coding DNA: TGTGCCAGCAGCCACGGGGTTGGACAGGGGGTAGGGGGCTACACCTTC. This codes for CASSHGVGQGVGGYTF.

V and J are TRBV4-1 and TRBJ2-2; TRBD2 aligns across 14 bases. The CDR3 loop spans 16 amino acids. Losses at the gene ends were 4 bases for V and 7 bases for J; bases not matched to a gene: 5. CDR1 is MGHRA and CDR2 is YSYEKL in the germline V gene. CDR3 nucleotides: TGCGCCAGCAGCCGCGGGACTAGCGGGAGCGGCGGGGAGCTGTTTTTT. This gives the protein CASSRGTSGSGGELFF.

The chain employs TRBV6-5 and TRBJ2-5; D call uncertain. Germline V gene sequence: CDR1 MNHEY, CDR2 SVGAGI. This CDR3 spans 12 amino acids. Trimming left V 5 bases short and J 5 bases short, with 9 bases between. The CDR3 region has the DNA TGTGCCAGCAGTCCTCAACGGGAGACCCAGTACTTC. Protein sequence: CASSPQRETQYF.

The genes are TRBV18 and TRBJ2-3; D may be TRBD2 (6 bases). Trimming shortened V by 3 bases and J by 1 base, and 14 bases separated the two germline ends. The CDR3 is 16 amino acids. CDR1 and CDR2 from the germline V gene are KGHSH and LQKENI. The CDR3 region is CASSPPGTPGTDTQYF. The CDR3 region has the DNA TGTGCCAGCTCACCCCCCGGGACTCCAGGCACAGATACGCAGTATTTT. Drawing the rest from reference TRBV18 and TRBJ2-3, the complete variable domain is NAGVMQNPRHLVRRRGQEARLRCSPMKGHSHVYWYRQLPEEGLKFMVYLQKENIIDESGMPKERFSAEFPKEGPSILRIQQVVRGDSAAYFCASSPPGTPGTDTQYFGPGTRLTVL.

The V and J genes are TRBV2 and TRBJ1-2, with 7 bases matching TRBD1. CDR1 and CDR2 (germline): SNHLY, FYNNEI. Unmatched junction bases numbered 16, after V lost 5 bases and J lost 4 bases. The CDR3 has 17 residues. CDR3 loop: CASSPKVGDRTVYGYTF. The CDR3 bases are TGTGCCAGCAGTCCGAAGGTAGGGGACAGAACCGTCTATGGCTACACCTTC.

The chain has TRBV14 and TRBJ2-1; D gene uncertain. The CDR3 contains 15 residues. The V gene lost 4 bases and the J gene lost 0 bases, with 10 bases spanning the gap. Germline CDR1 SGHDN, CDR2 FVKESK. CDR3 residues: CASSRTPSSYNEQFF. CDR3 nucleotide sequence: TGTGCCAGCAGCCGAACCCCGAGCTCCTACAATGAGCAGTTCTTC.

The rearrangement uses TRBV6-5 and TRBJ2-1; TRBD2 agrees at 9 bases. This CDR3 comprises 15 residues. Germline V gene lookup returns CDR1 MNHEY and CDR2 SVGAGI. The J segment lost 7 bases and the V segment lost 6 bases, leaving 10 bases of the junction unmatched. This CDR3 reads CASRITSGSLNEQFF. CDR3 DNA sequence: TGTGCCAGCAGAATAACTAGCGGGTCTCTGAATGAGCAGTTCTTC.

V usage is TRBV4-1 and J usage is TRBJ1-1; D remains unclear. The CDR3 is 16 amino acids. CDR1 MGHRA and CDR2 YSYEKL come from the germline V gene. The V end was cut by 1 base, the J end by 0 bases, with 12 bases between. The CDR3: CASSQGGLIMNTEAFF. The CDR3 nucleotides read TGCGCCAGCAGCCAAGGAGGGCTGATCATGAACACTGAAGCTTTCTTT.

The chain links TRBV5-8 to TRBJ2-7; D is possibly TRBD2 (6 bases). The CDR3 is made up of 15 amino acids. Trimming shortened V by 2 bases and J by 3 bases, and 15 bases separated the two germline ends. Germline V CDR1 and CDR2: SGHTS, YDEGEE. In DNA form, the CDR3 reads TGTGCCAGCAGCTTAAGACCCACCGGGGGCTACGAGCAGTACTTC. Amino acid sequence: CASSLRPTGGYEQYF.

The V call is TRBV30, the J call TRBJ2-3, with 11 bases fitting TRBD2. In germline, CDR1 is GTSNPN, CDR2 SVGIG (reference sequence). The V and J ends lost 5 bases and 9 bases, in that order; junction bases with no gene match: 7. The CDR3 contains 13 residues. The CDR3, as DNA: TGTGCCTGGGGGGGGACTAGCGGAGTAACGCAGTATTTT. Amino acid sequence: CAWGGTSGVTQYF. Filled out from reference TRBV30 and TRBJ2-3, the complete variable domain reads SQTIHQWPATLVQPVGSPLSLECTVEGTSNPNLYWYRQAAGRGLQLLFYSVGIGQISSEVPQNLSASRPQDRQFILSSKKLLLSDSGFYLCAWGGTSGVTQYFGPGTRLTVL.

The V call is TRBV19, the J call TRBJ2-3; 7 nucleotides match TRBD1. Trimming cost V 8 bases and J 1 base; bases outside gene matches: 3. Germline loops: CDR1 LNHDA, CDR2 SQIVND (reference sequence). The CDR3 is made up of 13 amino acids. The CDR3 region is CASEGAGTDTQYF. The CDR3 nucleotides are TGTGCCAGTGAGGGGGCCGGCACAGATACGCAGTATTTT.

This clone was seen a single time. The V and J genes are TRBV5-4 and TRBJ2-1, with TRBD2 matching over 14 bases. This CDR3 spans 16 amino acids. V shed 3 bases, J shed 10 bases, and the junction held 9 bases outside the gene matches. Germline-derived CDR1 and CDR2 are SGHNT and YYREEE (reference sequence). The CDR3 nucleotides are TGTGCCAGCAGCTGGGAGGGACTAGCGGGAGACGGAGAGCAGTTCTTC. This sequence encodes CASSWEGLAGDGEQFF.

The genes are TRBV27 and TRBJ2-6; 10 nucleotides match TRBD2. This CDR3 is built from 18 residues. Germline CDR1 MNHEY, CDR2 SMNVEV (reference sequence). J lost 2 bases, V lost 2 bases, and 6 bases had no gene match. The CDR3: CASSLMGLAGAGANVLTF. The CDR3 bases are TGTGCCAGCAGTTTAATGGGGCTAGCGGGAGCTGGGGCCAACGTCCTGACTTTC.

J is TRBJ2-4 and V is TRBV5-6, with 8 bases identical to TRBD1. Per germline, CDR1 SGHDT and CDR2 YYEEEE. Trimming took 4 bases from V and 6 from J; bases not matched to a gene: 12. The CDR3 has 16 amino acids. CDR3 sequence reads: CASSGTAGQARNIQYF. The CDR3 bases are TGTGCCAGCAGCGGAACTGCGGGACAGGCACGAAACATTCAGTACTTC.

The rearrangement links TRBV27 to TRBJ1-2, with TRBD1 matching 7 bases. Trimming took 4 bases from V and 8 from J; bases not matched to a gene: 1. Germline-derived CDR1 and CDR2 are MNHEY and SMNVEV (reference sequence). The CDR3 loop spans 11 amino acids. CDR3: CASSSGGGYTF. In DNA form, the CDR3 reads TGTGCCAGCAGTTCAGGGGGAGGCTACACCTTC.

V usage is TRBV7-8 and J usage is TRBJ2-2, with 7 bases lining up with TRBD2. Germline loops: CDR1 SGHVS, CDR2 FQNEAQ. The CDR3 spans 13 residues. J was trimmed by 6 bases and V by 5 bases; bases with no gene match: 3. CDR3 in DNA: TGTGCCAGCAGCCGACTAGCCCCCGGGGAGCTGTTTTTT. Translated: CASSRLAPGELFF.

This CDR3 is CASSQDAPGSGQTYNEQFF. The CDR3, as DNA: TGTGCCAGCAGCCAAGATGCTCCGGGGTCGGGACAGACTTACAATGAGCAGTTCTTC. The genes are TRBV3-1 (or the pseudogene TRBV3-2) and TRBJ2-1; 7 nucleotides align to TRBD1. The CDR3 has 19 amino acids. V was pared by 0 bases and J by 4 bases, with 15 bases of the junction left unmatched. Germline CDR1 reads LGHDT; CDR2 reads YNNKEL (reference sequence).

The chain combines TRBV6-5 with TRBJ2-1, with D maybe TRBD2 (6 bases). Germline loops: CDR1 MNHEY, CDR2 SVGAGI. V was shortened by 3 bases and J by 14 bases, with 11 bases between the two germline ends. This CDR3 is built from 11 residues. The CDR3 spells CASSYYGSEFF. The CDR3 nucleotides read TGTGCCAGCAGTTATTACGGGAGTGAGTTCTTC.

This clone appeared once. The genes are TRBV14 and TRBJ1-1; TRBD1 might be the D (6 bases). Germline V lookup: CDR1 SGHDN, CDR2 FVKESK. This CDR3 contains 13 residues. V lost 0 bases and J 11 bases, leaving 13 bases between the germline ends. DNA for the CDR3: TGTGCCAGCAGCCAAGAATTAAGGGGGGGCGCTTTCTTT. Protein: CASSQELRGGAFF.

V usage is TRBV7-9 and J usage is TRBJ2-7; D might be TRBD1 (6 bases). CDR1 is SEHNR and CDR2 is FQNEAQ in the germline V gene (reference sequence). The V end was cut by 0 bases, the J end by 10 bases, with 13 bases between. The CDR3 has 13 amino acids. The CDR3 region has the DNA TGTGCCAGCAGCTTAGCTGGTGGGGGCGCCCAGTACTTC. Translating gives CASSLAGGGAQYF.

The chain has TRBV10-3 and TRBJ2-1; a weak D match, TRBD1 (5 bases). CDR3 length: 12 amino acids. Trimming removed 8 bases at V and 5 bases at J, with 10 bases between. Germline loops: CDR1 ENHRY, CDR2 SYGVKD. The CDR3 sequence is CAISATDNEQFF. The CDR3 nucleotides read TGTGCCATCTCTGCGACAGACAATGAGCAGTTCTTC.

The chain employs TRBV2 and TRBJ1-2; TRBD1 aligns across 7 bases. Germline CDR1 SNHLY, CDR2 FYNNEI. The J segment lost 0 bases and the V segment lost 8 bases, leaving 6 bases of the junction unmatched. The CDR3 is made up of 14 amino acids. The CDR3 bases are TGTGCCAGCTTTACAGGGGCGGCTAACTATGGCTACACCTTC. This codes for CASFTGAANYGYTF.

This clone was detected only once. The V gene is TRBV3-1 (or the pseudogene TRBV3-2), the J gene TRBJ1-1; 7 nucleotides align to TRBD1. V was pared by 4 bases and J by 4 bases, with 3 bases of the junction left unmatched. Germline V gives CDR1 LGHDT, CDR2 YNNKEL (reference sequence). The CDR3 sequence is 13 residues long. The CDR3, as DNA: TGTGCCAGCAGCCGCAGGGGGGCCACTGAAGCTTTCTTT. Its translation is CASSRRGATEAFF.

The V and J genes are TRBV19 and TRBJ2-3; 13 bases fit TRBD2. The junction had 7 bases not matched to a gene; V was cut back by 5 bases and J by 5 bases. CDR1 LNHDA and CDR2 SQIVND come from the germline V gene (reference sequence). There are 16 residues in the CDR3. CDR3 in amino acids: CASSARLAGGLDTQYF. The CDR3, as DNA: TGTGCCAGTAGTGCCAGACTAGCGGGAGGTTTAGATACGCAGTATTTT.

The chain employs TRBV28 and TRBJ2-1; D perhaps matches TRBD2 (6 bases). Germline V gene data show CDR1 as MDHEN and CDR2 as SYDVKM. Trimming took 6 bases from V and 0 from J, leaving 21 bases between them. CDR3 size: 18 residues. CDR3 sequence: CASRHRPGLPSSYNEQFF. As DNA, the CDR3 is TGTGCCAGCAGGCACAGGCCGGGACTCCCAAGCTCCTACAATGAGCAGTTCTTC.

V is TRBV27 and J is TRBJ2-6, with unresolved D. Per germline, CDR1 MNHEY and CDR2 SMNVEV (reference sequence). V shed 3 bases and J shed 2 bases, with 11 bases lying between them. This CDR3 is 16 amino acids long. The CDR3 region is CASSFRQAPGANVLTF. The CDR3 coding sequence is TGTGCCAGCAGTTTCCGGCAGGCCCCTGGGGCCAACGTCCTGACTTTC.

This chain links TRBV10-3 with TRBJ2-7; TRBD2 agrees at 9 bases. The CDR3 is made up of 14 amino acids. Per germline, CDR1 ENHRY and CDR2 SYGVKD. The V and J ends lost 2 bases and 1 base, in that order; junction bases with no gene match: 0. The CDR3 nucleotides are TGTGCCATCAGTGAGGCGGGAGGGTCCTACGAGCAGTACTTC. Its protein is CAISEAGGSYEQYF.